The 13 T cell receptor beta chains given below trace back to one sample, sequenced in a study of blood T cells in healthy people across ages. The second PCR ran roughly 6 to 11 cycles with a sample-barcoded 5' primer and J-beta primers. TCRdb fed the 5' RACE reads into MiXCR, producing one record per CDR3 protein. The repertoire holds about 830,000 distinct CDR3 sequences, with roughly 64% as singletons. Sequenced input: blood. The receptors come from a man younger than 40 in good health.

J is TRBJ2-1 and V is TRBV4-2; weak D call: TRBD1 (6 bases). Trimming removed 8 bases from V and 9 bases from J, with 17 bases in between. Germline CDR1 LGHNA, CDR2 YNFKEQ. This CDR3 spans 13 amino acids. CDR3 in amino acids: CASGRQVDGEQFF. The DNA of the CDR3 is TGTGCCAGCGGGAGACAGGTGGATGGTGAGCAGTTCTTC.

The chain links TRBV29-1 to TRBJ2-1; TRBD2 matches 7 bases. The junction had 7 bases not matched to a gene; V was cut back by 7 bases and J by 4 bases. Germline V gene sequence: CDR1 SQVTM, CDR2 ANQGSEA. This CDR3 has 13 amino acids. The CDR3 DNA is TGCAGCGGGCGGGAGCCTCTTTACAATGAGCAGTTCTTC. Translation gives CSGREPLYNEQFF.

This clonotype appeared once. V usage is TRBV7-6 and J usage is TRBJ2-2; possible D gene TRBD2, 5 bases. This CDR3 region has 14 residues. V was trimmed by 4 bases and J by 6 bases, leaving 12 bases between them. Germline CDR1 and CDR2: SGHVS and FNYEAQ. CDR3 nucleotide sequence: TGTGCCAGCAGCTACCGGCTCGGGGCCGGGGAGCTGTTTTTT. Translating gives CASSYRLGAGELFF.

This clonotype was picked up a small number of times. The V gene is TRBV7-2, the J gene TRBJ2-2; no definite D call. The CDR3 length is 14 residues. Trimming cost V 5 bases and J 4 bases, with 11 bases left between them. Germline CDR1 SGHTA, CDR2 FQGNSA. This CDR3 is CASSPSFLTGELFF. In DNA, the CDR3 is TGTGCCAGCAGCCCCAGTTTCCTCACCGGGGAGCTGTTTTTT.

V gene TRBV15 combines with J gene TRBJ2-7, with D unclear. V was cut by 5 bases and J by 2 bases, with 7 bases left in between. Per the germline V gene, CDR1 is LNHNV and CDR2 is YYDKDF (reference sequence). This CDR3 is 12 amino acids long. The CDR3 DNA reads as TGTGCCACCAGCTATGGACCCTACGAGCAGTACTTC. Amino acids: CATSYGPYEQYF. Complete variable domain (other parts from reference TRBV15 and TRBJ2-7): DAMVIQNPRYQVTQFGKPVTLSCSQTLNHNVMYWYQQKSSQAPKLLFHYYDKDFNNEADTPDNFQSRRPNTSFCFLDIRSPGLGDTAMYLCATSYGPYEQYFGPGTRLTVT.

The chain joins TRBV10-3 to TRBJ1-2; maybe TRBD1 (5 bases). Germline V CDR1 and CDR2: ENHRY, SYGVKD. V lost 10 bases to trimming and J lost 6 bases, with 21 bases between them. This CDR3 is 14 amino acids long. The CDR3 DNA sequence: TGTGCCACCCTAGCTACCTCAGGGAGAAATGGCTACACCTTC. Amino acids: CATLATSGRNGYTF.

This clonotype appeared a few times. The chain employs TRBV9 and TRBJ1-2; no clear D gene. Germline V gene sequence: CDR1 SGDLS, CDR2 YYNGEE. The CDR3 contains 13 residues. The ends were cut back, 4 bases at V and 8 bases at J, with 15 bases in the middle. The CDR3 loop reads CASSPTGFYGYTF. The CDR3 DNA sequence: TGTGCCAGCAGCCCCACCGGGTTTTACGGCTACACCTTC.

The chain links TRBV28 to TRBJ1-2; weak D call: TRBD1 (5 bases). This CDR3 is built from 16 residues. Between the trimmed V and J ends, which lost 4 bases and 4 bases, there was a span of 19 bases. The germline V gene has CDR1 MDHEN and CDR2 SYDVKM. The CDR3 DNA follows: TGTGCCAGCAGTTCCGGGTCGGGGGGTTACGGCTATGGCTACACCTTC. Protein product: CASSSGSGGYGYGYTF.

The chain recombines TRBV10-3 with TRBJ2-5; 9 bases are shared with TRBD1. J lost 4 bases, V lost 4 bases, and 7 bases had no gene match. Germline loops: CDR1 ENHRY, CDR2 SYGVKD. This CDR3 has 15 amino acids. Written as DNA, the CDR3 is TGTGCCATCAGTGTGTCCACAGGGGGCGGAGAGACCCAGTACTTC. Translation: CAISVSTGGGETQYF.

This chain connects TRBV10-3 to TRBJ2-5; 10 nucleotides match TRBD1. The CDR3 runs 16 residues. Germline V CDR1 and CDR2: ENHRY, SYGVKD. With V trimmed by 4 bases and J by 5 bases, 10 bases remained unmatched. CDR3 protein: CAISGGQGLMAETQYF. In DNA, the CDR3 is TGTGCCATCAGTGGGGGACAGGGGCTTATGGCGGAGACCCAGTACTTC.

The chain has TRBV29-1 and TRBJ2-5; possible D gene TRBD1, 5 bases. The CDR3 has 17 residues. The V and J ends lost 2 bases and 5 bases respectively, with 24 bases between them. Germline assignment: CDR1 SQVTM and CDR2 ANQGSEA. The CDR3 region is CSVERSMGREGVETQYF. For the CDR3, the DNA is TGCAGCGTTGAAAGATCGATGGGCAGGGAAGGTGTCGAGACCCAGTACTTC.

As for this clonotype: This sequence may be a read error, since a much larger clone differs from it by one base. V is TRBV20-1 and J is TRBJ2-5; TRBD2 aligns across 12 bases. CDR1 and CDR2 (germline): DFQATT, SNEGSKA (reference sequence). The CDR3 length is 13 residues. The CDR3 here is CGAPLAGGETQYF. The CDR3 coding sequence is TGCGGTGCACCACTAGCGGGAGGAGAGACCCAGTACTTC.

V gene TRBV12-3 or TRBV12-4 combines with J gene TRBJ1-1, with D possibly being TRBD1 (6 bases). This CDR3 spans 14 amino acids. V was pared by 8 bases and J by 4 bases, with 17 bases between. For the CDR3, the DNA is TGTGCCAGCCGTCCAGCGGGGGCGGCCACTGAAGCTTTCTTT. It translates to CASRPAGAATEAFF.